The next 13 T cell receptor beta chains were all read from a single sample in a study of shared clonotypes between healthy human individuals. Assay used: immunoSEQ multiplex PCR; TCRdb lists only in-frame clones, some missing. The table shows some 1 million clones, with approximately 68% occurring only once. The specimen was memory CD4+ T cells sorted from blood. Subset specified: CD45RA-negative fraction. All receptors derive from a man aged 18 to 30 in good health.

V gene TRBV5-1 combines with J gene TRBJ2-5, with 13 bases that match TRBD2. The CDR3 extends over 19 amino acids. The germline V gene has CDR1 SGHRS and CDR2 YFSETQ. V was pared by 3 bases and J by 4 bases, with 15 bases of the junction left unmatched. In DNA, the CDR3 is TGCGCCAGCAGCTCTCCCCCGGGACTAGCGGGGACCGGGTCAGAGACCCAGTACTTC. Translating it yields CASSSPPGLAGTGSETQYF.

V and J are TRBV10-3 and TRBJ1-3; D is uncertain. There are 13 residues in the CDR3. V lost 6 bases and J 0 bases, leaving 6 bases between the germline ends. Germline-derived CDR1 and CDR2 are ENHRY and SYGVKD. The CDR3 loop is CAIREISGNTIYF. CDR3 coding DNA: TGTGCCATCAGGGAGATCTCTGGAAACACCATATATTTT.

This chain connects TRBV28 to TRBJ2-2, with 7 nucleotides matching TRBD1. The length of the CDR3 is 14 residues. Germline CDR1 is MDHEN and CDR2 is SYDVKM. V dropped 6 bases and J dropped 5; count of bases not matched to a gene: 6. The CDR3 here is CASSPGQATGELFF. CDR3 in DNA: TGTGCCAGCAGCCCAGGACAGGCGACCGGGGAGCTGTTTTTT.

The V call is TRBV6-1, the J call TRBJ2-7; 7 positions agree with TRBD1. V trimming: 7 bases; J trimming: 5 bases; junction bases outside the gene matches: 11. From germline, CDR1 is MNHNS and CDR2 SASEGT. The CDR3 spans 14 residues. CDR3 region: CASNLPGQIHEQYF. In DNA form, the CDR3 reads TGTGCCAGCAATTTACCGGGACAGATTCACGAGCAGTACTTC.

The chain couples TRBV18 to TRBJ1-2; 8 nucleotides align to TRBD1. CDR3 length equals 14 residues. CDR1 is KGHSH, CDR2 LQKENI, per germline. V lost 3 bases and J lost 7; bases outside the gene matches: 7. DNA of the CDR3: TGTGCCAGCTCACCTCAAGGACAGGGTATTGGCTACACCTTC. It is translated as CASSPQGQGIGYTF.

The chain joins TRBV18 to TRBJ2-5; the D gene is possibly TRBD2 (5 bases). The J call may be in error: the DNA end matches TRBJ2-7 better. The germline CDR1 and CDR2 sequences are KGHSH and LQKENI. CDR3 size: 15 residues. The CDR3 sequence is CASSPRASLAYEQYF. The DNA of the CDR3 is TGTGCCAGCTCACCGCGGGCTAGCTTAGCTTACGAGCAGTACTTC.

The V gene is TRBV9, the J gene TRBJ2-5; D is possibly TRBD1 (6 bases). With 3 bases removed from V and 4 bases from J, the gap between germline ends came to 13 bases. The length of the CDR3 is 14 residues. Germline V lookup: CDR1 SGDLS, CDR2 YYNGEE. The CDR3 sequence is CASSAQQGSETQYF. Written as DNA, the CDR3 is TGTGCCAGCAGCGCCCAACAGGGATCAGAGACCCAGTACTTC. The full variable domain, completed using reference TRBV9 and TRBJ2-5, is DSGVTQTPKHLITATGQRVTLRCSPRSGDLSVYWYQQSLDQGLQFLIQYYNGEERAKGNILERFSAQQFPDLHSELNLSSLELGDSALYFCASSAQQGSETQYFGPGTRLLVL.

This clone was detected only a few times. This chain joins TRBV9 and TRBJ2-3; D is undetermined. V was pared by 0 bases and J by 5 bases, with 4 bases between. Germline V gene lookup returns CDR1 SGDLS and CDR2 YYNGEE. This CDR3 has 12 amino acids. The CDR3 DNA reads as TGTGCCAGCAGCGTAGAGGGAGATACGCAGTATTTT. This translates into CASSVEGDTQYF. The full variable domain, in which reference TRBV9 and TRBJ2-3 provide the parts outside the CDR3, is DSGVTQTPKHLITATGQRVTLRCSPRSGDLSVYWYQQSLDQGLQFLIQYYNGEERAKGNILERFSAQQFPDLHSELNLSSLELGDSALYFCASSVEGDTQYFGPGTRLTVL.

J is TRBJ1-1 and V is TRBV2; 7 bases line up with TRBD1. CDR3 size: 14 residues. CDR1 SNHLY and CDR2 FYNNEI come from the germline V gene. With V trimmed by 4 bases and J by 5 bases, 7 bases remained unmatched. CDR3 coding DNA: TGTGCCAGCAGTGCGAGGGGGCCGAGGACTGAAGCTTTCTTT. Translated, it gives CASSARGPRTEAFF.

The J gene is TRBJ1-6, the V gene TRBV28; 8 bases fit TRBD1. V shed 2 bases, J shed 6 bases, and the junction held 6 bases outside the gene matches. There are 16 residues in the CDR3. The V gene's germline CDR1 is MDHEN and CDR2 SYDVKM. This chain's CDR3 is CASSLQGARINSPLHF. In DNA form, the CDR3 reads TGTGCCAGCAGTTTACAGGGGGCGCGGATTAATTCACCCCTCCACTTT.

The chain links TRBV5-8 to TRBJ2-1; tentatively, D is TRBD2 (7 bases). V lost 0 bases, J lost 0 bases, and 10 bases lay in between. This CDR3 spans 16 amino acids. From germline, CDR1 is SGHTS and CDR2 YDEGEE. In DNA, the CDR3 is TGTGCCAGCAGCTTGGTGGGGGGGGCCTCCTACAATGAGCAGTTCTTC. Residues: CASSLVGGASYNEQFF.

For this clone: The same CDR3 arises from other DNA sequences in this sample as well. This chain uses TRBV5-4 with TRBJ2-7, with no clear D. Between the trimmed V and J ends, which lost 4 bases and 4 bases, there was a span of 12 bases. Germline assignment: CDR1 SGHNT and CDR2 YYREEE (reference sequence). The CDR3 consists of 13 residues. The CDR3 DNA reads as TGTGCCAGCAGCCTCGATCGGCCTTACGAGCAGTACTTC. Its translation is CASSLDRPYEQYF. The full variable domain, completed using reference TRBV5-4 and TRBJ2-7, is ETGVTQSPTHLIKTRGQQVTLRCSSQSGHNTVSWYQQALGQGPQFIFQYYREEENGRGNFPPRFSGLQFPNYSSELNVNALELDDSALYLCASSLDRPYEQYFGPGTRLTVT.

Written as DNA, the CDR3 is TGTGCCAGCACTGGGAAGGGCTGGGGCGAGCAGTACTTC. Translation gives CASTGKGWGEQYF. V is TRBV6-5 and J is TRBJ2-7; D remains ambiguous. Per germline, CDR1 MNHEY and CDR2 SVGAGI. CDR3 length: 13 residues. Trimming pared 7 bases from V and 6 bases from J, leaving 16 bases between.